The clone carrying this T cell receptor (beta chain) has only a few counts. Its specificity is unknown. PCR was performed using 60 Vbeta and 13 Jbeta primers. The method was immunoSEQ multiplex PCR; TCRdb's version includes in-frame clones alone and lacks a portion of them. The data show 150,000 to 170,000 clones, more than 75% seen once. This record belongs to a study of cytomegalovirus exposure and HLA in healthy donors. Whole-study results and caveats: Links to common viral pathogens appeared, in a later analysis, for several of the most significant clusters. Per a later analysis, HLA-associated TCR beta chains showed more clonal expansion than other, equally common TCR beta chains.

The ends lost 7 bases at V and 4 bases at J; junction bases unmatched: 9. Germline CDR1 SGHAT, CDR2 FQNNGV. There are 16 residues in the CDR3. This rearrangement joins TRBV11-2 to TRBJ2-1, with 11 bases fitting TRBD2. Material: PBMCs. The receptor comes from a woman aged 40 to 55 in good health and CMV-seropositive. The CDR3: CASIKLAGEGYNEQFF. The CDR3 DNA sequence: TGTGCCAGCATCAAACTAGCGGGAGAAGGATACAATGAGCAGTTCTTC.